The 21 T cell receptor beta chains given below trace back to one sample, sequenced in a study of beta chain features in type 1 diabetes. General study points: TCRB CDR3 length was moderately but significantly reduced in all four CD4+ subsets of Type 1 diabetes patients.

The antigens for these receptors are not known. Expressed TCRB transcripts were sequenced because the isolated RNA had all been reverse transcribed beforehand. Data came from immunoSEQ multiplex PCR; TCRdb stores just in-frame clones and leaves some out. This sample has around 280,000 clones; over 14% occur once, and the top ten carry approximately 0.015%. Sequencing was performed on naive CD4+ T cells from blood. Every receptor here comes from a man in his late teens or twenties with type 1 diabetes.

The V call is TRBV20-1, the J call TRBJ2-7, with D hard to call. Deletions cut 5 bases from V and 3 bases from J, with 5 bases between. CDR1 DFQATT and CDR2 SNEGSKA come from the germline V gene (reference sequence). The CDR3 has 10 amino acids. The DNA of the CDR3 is TGCAGTGCTGCCAGCTACGAGCAGTACTTC. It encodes CSAASYEQYF.

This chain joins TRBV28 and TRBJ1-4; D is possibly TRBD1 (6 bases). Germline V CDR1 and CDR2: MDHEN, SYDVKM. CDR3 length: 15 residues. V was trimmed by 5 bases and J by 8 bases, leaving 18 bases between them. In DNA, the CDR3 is TGTGCCAGCAGTGCCCCCGGGACAACACGGGAAAAACTGTTTTTT. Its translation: CASSAPGTTREKLFF.

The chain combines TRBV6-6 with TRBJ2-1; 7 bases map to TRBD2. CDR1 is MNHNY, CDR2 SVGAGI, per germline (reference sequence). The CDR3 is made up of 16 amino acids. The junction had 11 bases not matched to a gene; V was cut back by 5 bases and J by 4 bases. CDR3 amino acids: CASSPLGTGGYNEQFF. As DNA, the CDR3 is TGTGCCAGCAGTCCCCTTGGGACGGGGGGTTACAATGAGCAGTTCTTC.

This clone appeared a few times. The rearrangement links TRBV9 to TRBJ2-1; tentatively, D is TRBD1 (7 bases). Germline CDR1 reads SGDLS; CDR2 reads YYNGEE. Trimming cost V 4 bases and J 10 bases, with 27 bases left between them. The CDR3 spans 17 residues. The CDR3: CASSPRGGGGTQGEQFF. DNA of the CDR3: TGTGCCAGCAGCCCCCGAGGGGGTGGCGGGACACAGGGGGAGCAGTTCTTC.

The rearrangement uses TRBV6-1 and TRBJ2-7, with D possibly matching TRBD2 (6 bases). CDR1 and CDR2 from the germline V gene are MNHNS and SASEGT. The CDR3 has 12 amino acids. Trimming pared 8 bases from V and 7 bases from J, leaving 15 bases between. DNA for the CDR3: TGTGCCAGCCTCAGTTCCCGGGAGGAGCAGTACTTC. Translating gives CASLSSREEQYF.

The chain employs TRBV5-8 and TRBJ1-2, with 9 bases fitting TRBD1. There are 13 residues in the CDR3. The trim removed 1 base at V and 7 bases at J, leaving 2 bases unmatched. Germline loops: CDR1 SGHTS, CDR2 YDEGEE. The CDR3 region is CASSLTGGSGYTF. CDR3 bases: TGTGCCAGCAGCTTGACAGGGGGCAGTGGCTACACCTTC.

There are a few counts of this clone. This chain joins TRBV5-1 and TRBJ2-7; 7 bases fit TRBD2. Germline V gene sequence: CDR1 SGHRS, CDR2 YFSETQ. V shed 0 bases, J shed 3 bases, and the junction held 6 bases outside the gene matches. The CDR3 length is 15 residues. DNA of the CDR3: TGCGCCAGCAGCTTGGTTGGGACTACCCTCTACGAGCAGTACTTC. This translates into CASSLVGTTLYEQYF.

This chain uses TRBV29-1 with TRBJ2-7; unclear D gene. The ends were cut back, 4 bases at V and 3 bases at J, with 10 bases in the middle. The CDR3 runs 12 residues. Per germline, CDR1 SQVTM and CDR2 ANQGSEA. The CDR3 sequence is CSVVGVFYEQYF. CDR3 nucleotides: TGCAGCGTTGTCGGAGTATTCTACGAGCAGTACTTC.

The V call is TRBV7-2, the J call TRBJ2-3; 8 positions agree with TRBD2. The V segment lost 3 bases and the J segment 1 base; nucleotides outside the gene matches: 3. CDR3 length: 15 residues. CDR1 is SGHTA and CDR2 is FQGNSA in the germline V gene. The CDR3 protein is CASSFIAGRTDTQYF. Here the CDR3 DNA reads TGTGCCAGCAGCTTCATAGCGGGGCGCACAGATACGCAGTATTTT. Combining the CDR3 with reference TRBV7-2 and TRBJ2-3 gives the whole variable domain GAGVSQSPSNKVTEKGKDVELRCDPISGHTALYWYRQSLGQGLEFLIYFQGNSAPDKSGLPSDRFSAERTGGSVSTLTIQRTQQEDSAVYLCASSFIAGRTDTQYFGPGTRLTVL.

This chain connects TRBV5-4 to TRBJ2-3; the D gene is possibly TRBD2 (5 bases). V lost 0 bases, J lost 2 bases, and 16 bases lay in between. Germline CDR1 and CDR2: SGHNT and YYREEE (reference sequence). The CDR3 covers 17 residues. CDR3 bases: TGTGCCAGCAGCTTGGTATTCGGGGTGAGGACCACAGATACGCAGTATTTT. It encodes CASSLVFGVRTTDTQYF.

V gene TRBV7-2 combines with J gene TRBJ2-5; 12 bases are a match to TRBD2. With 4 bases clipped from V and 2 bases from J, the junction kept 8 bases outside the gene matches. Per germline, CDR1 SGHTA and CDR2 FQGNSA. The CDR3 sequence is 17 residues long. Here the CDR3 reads CASSSLVLAGGQETQYF. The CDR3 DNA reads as TGTGCCAGCAGCTCATTAGTCCTAGCGGGAGGGCAAGAGACCCAGTACTTC. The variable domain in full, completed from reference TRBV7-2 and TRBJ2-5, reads GAGVSQSPSNKVTEKGKDVELRCDPISGHTALYWYRQSLGQGLEFLIYFQGNSAPDKSGLPSDRFSAERTGGSVSTLTIQRTQQEDSAVYLCASSSLVLAGGQETQYFGPGTRLLVL.

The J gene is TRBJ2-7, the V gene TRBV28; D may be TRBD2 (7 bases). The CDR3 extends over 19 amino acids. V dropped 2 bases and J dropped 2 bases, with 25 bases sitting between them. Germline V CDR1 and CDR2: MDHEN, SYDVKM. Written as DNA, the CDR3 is TGTGCCAGCAGTTTAGGTCCCGCTTTCGGGGGCGGGGGACCCTACGAGCAGTACTTC. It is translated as CASSLGPAFGGGGPYEQYF.

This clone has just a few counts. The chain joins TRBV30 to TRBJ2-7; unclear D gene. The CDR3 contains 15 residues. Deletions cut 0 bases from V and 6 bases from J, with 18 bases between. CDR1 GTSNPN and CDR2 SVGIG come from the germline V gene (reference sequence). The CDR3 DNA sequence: TGTGCCTGGAGTGTAGCGTCTTTCCCATCGGGCGAGCAGTACTTC. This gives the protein CAWSVASFPSGEQYF.

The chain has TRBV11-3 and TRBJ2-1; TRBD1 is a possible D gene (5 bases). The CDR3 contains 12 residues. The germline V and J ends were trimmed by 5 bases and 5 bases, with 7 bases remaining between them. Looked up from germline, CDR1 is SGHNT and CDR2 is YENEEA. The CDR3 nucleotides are TGTGCCAGCAGCATGGACAACAATGAGCAGTTCTTC. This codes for CASSMDNNEQFF.

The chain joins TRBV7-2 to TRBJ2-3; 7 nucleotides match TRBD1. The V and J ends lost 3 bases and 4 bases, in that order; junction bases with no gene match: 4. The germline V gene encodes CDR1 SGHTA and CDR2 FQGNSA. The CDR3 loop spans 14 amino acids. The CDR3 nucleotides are TGTGCCAGCAGCTTGCGAGGGGGCGCAGATACGCAGTATTTT. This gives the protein CASSLRGGADTQYF.

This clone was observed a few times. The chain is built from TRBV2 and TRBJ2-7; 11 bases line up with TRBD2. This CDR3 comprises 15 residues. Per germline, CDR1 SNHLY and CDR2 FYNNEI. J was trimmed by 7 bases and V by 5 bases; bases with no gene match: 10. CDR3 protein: CASSPEGLAAMEQYF. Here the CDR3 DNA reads TGTGCCAGCAGTCCTGAGGGACTAGCGGCTATGGAGCAGTACTTC.

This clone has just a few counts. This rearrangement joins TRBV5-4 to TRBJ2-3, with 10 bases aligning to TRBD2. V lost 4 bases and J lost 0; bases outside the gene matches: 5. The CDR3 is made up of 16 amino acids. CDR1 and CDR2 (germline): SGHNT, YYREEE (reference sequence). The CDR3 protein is CASSPATSGSTDTQYF. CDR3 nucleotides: TGTGCCAGCAGCCCGGCGACTAGCGGGAGCACAGATACGCAGTATTTT.

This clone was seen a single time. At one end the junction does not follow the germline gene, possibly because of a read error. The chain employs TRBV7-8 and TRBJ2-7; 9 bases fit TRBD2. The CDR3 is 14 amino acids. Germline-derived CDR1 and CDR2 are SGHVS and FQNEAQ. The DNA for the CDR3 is TGTGCCAGCAGCCTAGCGGGACAGAGCTACGAGCAGTACTTC. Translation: CASSLAGQSYEQYF.

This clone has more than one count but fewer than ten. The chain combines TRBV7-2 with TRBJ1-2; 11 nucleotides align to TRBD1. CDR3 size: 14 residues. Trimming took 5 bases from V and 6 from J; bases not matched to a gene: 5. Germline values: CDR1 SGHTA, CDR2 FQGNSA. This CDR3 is CASSPGQGAHGYTF. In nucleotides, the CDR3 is TGTGCCAGCAGCCCAGGACAGGGGGCTCATGGCTACACCTTC.

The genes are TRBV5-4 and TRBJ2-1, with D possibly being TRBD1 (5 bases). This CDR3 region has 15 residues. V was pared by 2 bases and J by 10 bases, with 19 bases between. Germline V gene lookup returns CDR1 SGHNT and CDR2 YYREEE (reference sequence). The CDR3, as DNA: TGTGCCAGCAGCTTCGGCAGGGCCGAAGCCGAGGAGCAGTTCTTC. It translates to CASSFGRAEAEEQFF.

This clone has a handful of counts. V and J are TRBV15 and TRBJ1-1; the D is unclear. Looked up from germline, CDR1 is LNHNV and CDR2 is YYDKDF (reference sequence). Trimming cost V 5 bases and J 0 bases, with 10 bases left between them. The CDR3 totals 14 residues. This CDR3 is CATSRMELNTEAFF. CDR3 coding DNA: TGTGCCACCAGCCGGATGGAGCTGAACACTGAAGCTTTCTTT.